The clone carrying this TCR beta chain was recorded at least ten times. This specimen comes from a study of patients and donors after allogeneic stem cell transplantation. TCRdb reanalysed the RT-PCR reads using MiXCR and keeps one entry per CDR3 protein. The repertoire holds about a million distinct CDR3 sequences, with roughly 17% as singletons. Trimming took off 4 bases at V and 4 bases at J, with 8 bases between the two ends. This CDR3 has 13 residues. Germline-derived CDR1 and CDR2 are SEHNR and FQNEAQ (reference sequence). The specimen sequenced was blood, either unsorted or a sorted T cell fraction (not recorded which). This receptor was identified in a human donor who was either an allogeneic HSCT recipient or a stem cell or donor lymphocyte infusion donor (not recorded which). It is not recorded whose cells these are; they may come from a transplant donor. J is TRBJ1-5 and V is TRBV7-9, with D hard to call. The CDR3: CASSSDGNQPQHF. CDR3 nucleotide sequence: TGTGCCAGCAGCTCTGACGGGAATCAGCCCCAGCATTTT.